The entry below gives a single TCR beta chain sequence along with its context. As handled by the study authors: The authors estimated nucleated cell counts from reference gene primer amplification. Measured with immunoSEQ multiplex PCR; TCRdb has only the in-frame clones, and not every one. From that table come the V and J calls and clone size; the DNA was used to work out D and trimming. Among some 150,000 clones listed, 80% to 85% were seen once. This entry belongs to a study of blood T cell repertoires in COVID-19. The wider study: COVID-19 samples from acute and convalescent phases originated in the United States, Italy and Spain. Nucleic acid was either cDNA or gDNA, and it came from T cells, B-cell-depleted T cells, or PBMCs.

From germline, CDR1 is SEHNR and CDR2 FQNEAQ (reference sequence). V lost 5 bases and J lost 5; bases outside the gene matches: 11. This CDR3 comprises 16 residues. V and J are TRBV7-9 and TRBJ2-2, with 7 bases matching TRBD2. The clonotype was recovered from a human donor in a cohort sampled during active COVID-19. Sequenced material: peripheral blood. CDR3: CASSPLGGGYTGELFF. The CDR3, as DNA: TGTGCCAGCAGCCCCTTGGGCGGGGGATATACCGGGGAGCTGTTTTTT.